Listed below are T cell receptor beta chains from one sample, sequenced in a study of blood T cell repertoires in COVID-19. The table came from immunoSEQ multiplex PCR; TCRdb's copy has only in-frame clones and leaves some out. The sample includes under 400,000 clones, approximately 88% of them seen just once. Material for sequencing was peripheral blood. These receptors were taken from a woman aged 30 to 39 with COVID-19, enrolled during active disease. The CDR3 runs from the conserved cysteine through the conserved F or W. A D gene is named only where the DNA matches it firmly. Some rows have no size entry. The others give once, few or many, or a class for an expanded clone.

V: TRBV30
size: -
J: TRBJ1-5
D: -
DNA: TGTGCCTGGAGGAACAGGCACAATCAGCCCCAGCATTTT
CDR3: CAWRNRHNQPQHF

V: TRBV5-6
size: -
J: TRBJ1-1
D: -
DNA: TGTGCCAGCAGCTTGGCTATATCCCAGGGAAGGGCCACTGAAGCTTTCTTT
CDR3: CASSLAISQGRATEAFF

V: TRBV5-1
size: once
J: TRBJ1-1
D: -
DNA: TGCGCCAGCAGCTTGGATCACGGGAACACTGAAGCTTTCTTT
CDR3: CASSLDHGNTEAFF

V: TRBV28
size: -
J: TRBJ2-1
D: TRBD2
DNA: TGTGCCTCCCTACATAGCGGGGGGGGAGATGAGCAGTTCTTC
CDR3: CASLHSGGGDEQFF

V: TRBV29-1
size: -
J: TRBJ1-1
D: -
DNA: TGCAGCGTGAGGGAAGGGAGCACTGAAGCTTTCTTT
CDR3: CSVREGSTEAFF

V: TRBV4-2
size: -
J: TRBJ1-3
D: -
DNA: TGTGCCAGCAGCTCTCGACAGTTCTCTGGAAACACCATATATTTT
CDR3: CASSSRQFSGNTIYF

V: TRBV4-3
size: -
J: TRBJ2-3
D: TRBD2
DNA: TGCGCCAGCAGCCAAATGAGCGGGGGGGCGGCAGATACGCAGTATTTT
CDR3: CASSQMSGGAADTQYF

V: TRBV2
size: -
J: TRBJ1-5
D: TRBD1
DNA: TGTGCCAGCAGTGAAAGGACAGGGACTAATCAGCCCCAGCATTTT
CDR3: CASSERTGTNQPQHF

V: TRBV27
size: -
J: TRBJ1-4
D: -
DNA: TGTGCCAGCAGTTTTACAACTAATGAAAAACTGTTTTTT
CDR3: CASSFTTNEKLFF

V: TRBV5-6
size: -
J: TRBJ1-1
D: -
DNA: TGTGCCAGCAGCATGGGACAACCTAACACTGAAGCTTTCTTT
CDR3: CASSMGQPNTEAFF

V: TRBV7-8
size: -
J: TRBJ2-5
D: -
DNA: TGTGCCAGCAGCCTACTATTCCGCAGGGGTGGCGAGACCCAGTACTTC
CDR3: CASSLLFRRGGETQYF

V: TRBV30
size: once
J: TRBJ1-5
D: -
DNA: TGTGCCTGGAGGGGGCCGGGGGGTGATCAGCCCCAGCATTTT
CDR3: CAWRGPGGDQPQHF

V: TRBV7-2
size: -
J: TRBJ2-1
D: TRBD2
DNA: TGTGCCAGCAGCTTCACCGGGACTAGCTCAGTTAATGAGCAGTTCTTC
CDR3: CASSFTGTSSVNEQFF

V: TRBV6-5
size: -
J: TRBJ1-6
D: TRBD1
DNA: TGTGCCAGCAGTTACGGACAGGGGGGTAGGAATTCACCCCTCCACTTT
CDR3: CASSYGQGGRNSPLHF

V: TRBV6-1
size: many
J: TRBJ1-4
D: TRBD1
DNA: TGTGCCAGCAGTGAAGTAGGGACAGTTCGAAGTAACGAAAAACTGTTTTTT
CDR3: CASSEVGTVRSNEKLFF

V: TRBV11-2
size: -
J: TRBJ1-2
D: TRBD1
DNA: TGTGCCAGCAGCGGCCGGGACAGCAACTATGGCTACACCTTC
CDR3: CASSGRDSNYGYTF

V: TRBV6-5
size: -
J: TRBJ1-6
D: -
DNA: TGTGCCAGCAGTTACAGGGGAGGGTCACCCCTCCACTTT
CDR3: CASSYRGGSPLHF

V: TRBV29-1
size: -
J: TRBJ2-1
D: -
DNA: TGCAGCGTTGACAGGGGCTACAATGAGCAGTTCTTC
CDR3: CSVDRGYNEQFF

V: TRBV7-9
size: once
J: TRBJ1-2
D: -
DNA: TGTGCCAGCAGTCCGAGGTGGGATGGCTACACCTTC
CDR3: CASSPRWDGYTF

V: TRBV6-2/TRBV6-3
size: -
J: TRBJ1-1
D: TRBD1
DNA: TGTGCCAGCAGTCGGTACAGGGGATTGAACACTGAAGCTTTCTTT
CDR3: CASSRYRGLNTEAFF

V: TRBV5-1
size: -
J: TRBJ1-1
D: -
DNA: TGCGCCAGCAGCAACCACAGGGAGAACACTGAAGCTTTCTTT
CDR3: CASSNHRENTEAFF

V: TRBV3-1/TRBV3-2
size: -
J: TRBJ2-7
D: -
DNA: TGTGCCAGCAGCCTCCAATCGGACGAGCAGTACTTC
CDR3: CASSLQSDEQYF

V: TRBV3-1/TRBV3-2
size: once
J: TRBJ2-1
D: -
DNA: TGTGCCAGCAGCCAAGATCGACTAGTCGGGAATGAGCAGTTCTTC
CDR3: CASSQDRLVGNEQFF

V: TRBV2
size: -
J: TRBJ1-2
D: TRBD1
DNA: TGTGCCAGCACTGACCGGACAGGGGTGGGTGGCTACACCTTC
CDR3: CASTDRTGVGGYTF

V: TRBV3-1/TRBV3-2
size: once
J: TRBJ2-5
D: -
DNA: TGTGCCAGCAGCCTCGTTCCAGCAGGAGAGACCCAGTACTTC
CDR3: CASSLVPAGETQYF

V: TRBV6-2/TRBV6-3
size: -
J: TRBJ1-1
D: -
DNA: TGTGCCAGCAGTGTAAAAAGACAATACACTGAAGCTTTCTTT
CDR3: CASSVKRQYTEAFF

V: TRBV6-1
size: -
J: TRBJ2-3
D: TRBD1
DNA: TGTGCCAGCAGTGACCCACGACAGGGGGCAGATACGCAGTATTTT
CDR3: CASSDPRQGADTQYF

V: TRBV5-1
size: -
J: TRBJ2-1
D: -
DNA: TGCGCCAGCAGCTTGGCCACTAACAATGAGCAGTTCTTC
CDR3: CASSLATNNEQFF

V: TRBV7-9
size: -
J: TRBJ1-1
D: -
DNA: TGTGCCAGCAGCTCAGACAGAACTAACACTGAAGCTTTCTTT
CDR3: CASSSDRTNTEAFF

V: TRBV5-8
size: -
J: TRBJ2-2
D: -
DNA: TGTGCCAGCAGAGTTCGCAGGGACACCGGGGAGCTGTTTTTT
CDR3: CASRVRRDTGELFF

V: TRBV9
size: -
J: TRBJ1-6
D: -
DNA: TGTGCCAGCAGCGCTGACAGGAATTCACCCCTCCACTTT
CDR3: CASSADRNSPLHF

V: TRBV7-8
size: -
J: TRBJ1-5
D: -
DNA: TGTGCCAGCAGCAGCGGCAGGGGTTATCAGCCCCAGCATTTT
CDR3: CASSSGRGYQPQHF

V: TRBV19
size: -
J: TRBJ1-2
D: TRBD1
DNA: TGTGCCAGTAGCTTCAGGGGGCGTAACTATGGCTACACCTTC
CDR3: CASSFRGRNYGYTF

V: TRBV5-4
size: -
J: TRBJ1-1
D: TRBD1
DNA: TGTGCCAGCAGCCCCGGACGGACAGGGGAAACTGAAGCTTTCTTT
CDR3: CASSPGRTGETEAFF

V: TRBV18
size: -
J: TRBJ2-3
D: TRBD1
DNA: TGTGCCAGCTCACAGGACAGGGTAGATACGCAGTATTTT
CDR3: CASSQDRVDTQYF

V: TRBV5-1
size: once
J: TRBJ1-6
D: -
DNA: TGCGCCAGCAGCTTGAGACAGACGAGCTCCTATAATTCACCCCTCCACTTT
CDR3: CASSLRQTSSYNSPLHF

V: TRBV12-1
size: -
J: TRBJ2-2
D: -
DNA: TGTGCCAGCAGCTCCCGGGACAGAAACACCGGGGAGCTGTTTTTT
CDR3: CASSSRDRNTGELFF

V: TRBV19
size: -
J: TRBJ2-5
D: TRBD2
DNA: TGTGCCAGTAGTATAGGGAAACTAGCGGTGCAAGAGACCCAGTACTTC
CDR3: CASSIGKLAVQETQYF

V: TRBV28
size: -
J: TRBJ2-3
D: -
DNA: TGTGCCAGCATGAGGGGGGGTAGCACAGATACGCAGTATTTT
CDR3: CASMRGGSTDTQYF

V: TRBV7-2
size: -
J: TRBJ1-1
D: TRBD1
DNA: TGTGCCAGCAGCTGGACAGGTGATGAAGCTTTCTTT
CDR3: CASSWTGDEAFF

V: TRBV4-3
size: -
J: TRBJ2-2
D: TRBD1
DNA: TGCGCCAGCAGCCAAGATGTCGGGGACAGGGTCGAGAAGCTGTTTTTT
CDR3: CASSQDVGDRVEKLFF

V: TRBV6-4
size: -
J: TRBJ1-5
D: TRBD1
DNA: TGTGCCAGCAGTGACTCCGGACAGGGACCATTCTCTATAGGCAATCAGCCCCAGCATTTT
CDR3: CASSDSGQGPFSIGNQPQHF

V: TRBV25-1
size: -
J: TRBJ2-7
D: TRBD2
DNA: TGTGCCAGCAGTGACCCGGCTAGCGGGGGGGCGTACGAGCAGTACTTC
CDR3: CASSDPASGGAYEQYF

V: TRBV4-3
size: -
J: TRBJ1-2
D: -
DNA: TGCGCCAGCAGCCAGGAGACAGTGGGTGTCTATGGCTACACCTTC
CDR3: CASSQETVGVYGYTF

V: TRBV18
size: -
J: TRBJ2-3
D: -
DNA: TGTGCCAGCTCCTCCGCGACTCGCACAGATACGCAGTATTTT
CDR3: CASSSATRTDTQYF